These 25 T cell receptor beta chains share one sample of origin, sequenced in a study of OX40 agonist ivuxolimab in advanced cancers. Profiled with immunoSEQ multiplex PCR; TCRdb holds only in-frame clones, not every one. The repertoire consists of roughly 38,000 clones, with around 81% occurring once and the leading ten covering around 2.7%. The sequenced sample was CD4+ or CD8+ T cells sorted from blood, obtained in a trial of the OX40 agonist ivuxolimab. The receptors come from an adult with an advanced solid tumor such as melanoma, head and neck, liver or kidney cancer.

The rearrangement links TRBV5-1 to TRBJ2-3; 9 bases are a match to TRBD2. The CDR3 has 16 residues. V was pared by 6 bases and J by 5 bases, with 13 bases of the junction left unmatched. The germline V gene has CDR1 SGHRS and CDR2 YFSETQ. The CDR3 spells CASTVAWTSVQDTQYF. As DNA, the CDR3 is TGCGCCAGCACCGTCGCTTGGACTAGCGTGCAAGATACGCAGTATTTT.

The V gene is TRBV6-1, the J gene TRBJ1-4, with a possible D match to TRBD1 (5 bases). The CDR3 loop spans 15 amino acids. CDR1 and CDR2 from the germline V gene are MNHNS and SASEGT. V was clipped by 10 bases and J by 2 bases, with 17 bases between them. CDR3 sequence: CAITLLRGTNEKLFF. CDR3 in DNA: TGTGCCATCACCCTTCTAAGGGGCACTAATGAAAAACTGTTTTTT.

The gene calls are TRBV7-8 and TRBJ2-1; 12 positions agree with TRBD2. The germline CDR1 and CDR2 sequences are SGHVS and FQNEAQ. The CDR3 spans 21 residues. V shed 4 bases and J 3 bases; nucleotides not matched to a gene: 19. The CDR3 sequence is CASSSRSKTSGSWSGYNEQFF. The DNA for the CDR3 is TGTGCCAGCAGCTCCCGATCAAAGACTAGCGGGAGTTGGTCTGGCTACAATGAGCAGTTCTTC.

J is TRBJ1-1 and V is TRBV20-1; TRBD1 is a possible D gene (5 bases). CDR3 length: 11 amino acids. Trimming pared 6 bases from V and 3 bases from J, leaving 8 bases between. Germline-derived CDR1 and CDR2 are DFQATT and SNEGSKA (reference sequence). The CDR3 DNA follows: TGCAGTGCCTCACAGGACACTGAAGCTTTCTTT. It encodes CSASQDTEAFF.

This chain connects TRBV5-1 to TRBJ1-4; D is uncertain. The germline gives CDR1 SGHRS, CDR2 YFSETQ. There are 14 residues in the CDR3. Deletions cut 6 bases from V and 0 bases from J, with 9 bases between. CDR3 bases: TGCGCCAGCAAGGACCAGTCAACTAATGAAAAACTGTTTTTT. Amino acids: CASKDQSTNEKLFF.

This clone appeared once. The CDR3 DNA sequence: TGCGCCAGCAGCCAAGATCTAGTTTCCTACGAGCAGTACTTC. It specifies CASSQDLVSYEQYF. J is TRBJ2-7 and V is TRBV4-3; D is uncertain. This CDR3 is 14 amino acids long. The germline V gene encodes CDR1 LGHNA and CDR2 YSLEER. Trimming cost V 0 bases and J 1 base, with 7 bases left between them.

The V and J genes are TRBV11-1 and TRBJ2-1; D uncertain. CDR1 is SGHAT, CDR2 FQDESV, per germline (reference sequence). The CDR3 sequence is 16 residues long. Trimming pared 8 bases from V and 1 base from J, leaving 18 bases between. CDR3 in DNA: TGTGCCAGCGAGCCCGCGAGGTGGGAATCCTACAATGAGCAGTTCTTC. It yields the protein CASEPARWESYNEQFF.

The rearrangement links TRBV10-3 to TRBJ2-2, with D uncertain. Trimming removed 2 bases from V and 1 base from J, with 5 bases in between. This CDR3 contains 14 residues. Germline V gives CDR1 ENHRY, CDR2 SYGVKD. In nucleotides, the CDR3 is TGTGCCATCAGTGAGGGGTGGAACACCGGGGAGCTGTTTTTT. Protein product: CAISEGWNTGELFF.

The V gene is TRBV9, the J gene TRBJ1-4, with unresolved D. Trimming pared 0 bases from V and 11 bases from J, leaving 17 bases between. CDR1 is SGDLS, CDR2 YYNGEE, per germline. CDR3 length: 15 residues. The CDR3 is CASSVGTEGIGKLFF. The CDR3 DNA reads as TGTGCCAGCAGCGTAGGAACGGAGGGAATAGGGAAACTGTTTTTT.

This clone was found once. V usage is TRBV5-1 and J usage is TRBJ2-1; TRBD2 might be the D (6 bases). The CDR3 consists of 15 residues. V was trimmed by 1 base and J by 5 bases, leaving 13 bases between them. Germline CDR1 SGHRS, CDR2 YFSETQ. CDR3 sequence: CASSLWGEGDNEQFF. CDR3 DNA sequence: TGCGCCAGCAGCTTGTGGGGGGAAGGGGACAATGAGCAGTTCTTC.

The chain links TRBV7-2 to TRBJ1-2, with 9 bases lining up with TRBD1. The ends lost 1 base at V and 8 bases at J; junction bases unmatched: 8. CDR1 and CDR2 from the germline V gene are SGHTA and FQGNSA. The CDR3 is 15 amino acids. CDR3 residues: CASSLDTGQGRGYTF. In nucleotides, the CDR3 is TGTGCCAGCAGCTTAGATACGGGACAGGGACGCGGCTACACCTTC.

The chain joins TRBV29-1 to TRBJ2-3; perhaps TRBD1 as D (5 bases). CDR3 length: 14 amino acids. The germline gives CDR1 SQVTM, CDR2 ANQGSEA. V was clipped by 4 bases and J by 3 bases, with 14 bases between them. The CDR3 DNA reads as TGCAGCGTTGGGCAGGGATATGGTACAGATACGCAGTATTTT. This codes for CSVGQGYGTDTQYF.

This clone occurred once. The chain uses TRBV12-5 and TRBJ2-3, with TRBD2 matching 13 bases. Germline CDR1 LGHNT, CDR2 FRNRAP. The V gene end was trimmed by 2 bases and the J gene end by 5 bases; junction bases not matched to a gene: 4. The CDR3 length is 16 residues. CDR3 in DNA: TGTGCTAGTGGTTTGAGGACTAGCGGGAGTGGAGATACGCAGTATTTT. Encoded protein: CASGLRTSGSGDTQYF.

This chain joins TRBV19 and TRBJ1-2, with 12 nucleotides matching TRBD1. The trim removed 6 bases at V and 3 bases at J, leaving 8 bases unmatched. CDR1 is LNHDA and CDR2 is SQIVND in the germline V gene (reference sequence). This CDR3 spans 16 amino acids. CDR3 residues: CASRRDRGPTHYGYTF. In nucleotides, the CDR3 is TGTGCCAGTAGACGGGACAGGGGGCCAACTCACTATGGCTACACCTTC.

The chain joins TRBV19 to TRBJ2-7; either TRBD1 or TRBD2 may supply D (5 bases each). CDR3 length equals 15 residues. Germline V gene sequence: CDR1 LNHDA, CDR2 SQIVND (reference sequence). Trimming left V 1 base short and J 3 bases short, with 13 bases between. CDR3 amino acids: CASSIGFGGSYEQYF. The CDR3 bases are TGTGCCAGTAGTATAGGTTTTGGGGGAAGCTACGAGCAGTACTTC.

The chain recombines TRBV9 with TRBJ2-3, with TRBD2 matching 9 bases. Unmatched junction bases numbered 3, after V lost 3 bases and J lost 1 base. The CDR3 contains 15 residues. The germline V gene encodes CDR1 SGDLS and CDR2 YYNGEE. CDR3 coding DNA: TGTGCCAGCAGCGCGCGGACTAGCGGCACAGATACGCAGTATTTT. This sequence encodes CASSARTSGTDTQYF.

The chain joins TRBV11-2 to TRBJ2-1, with 7 bases matching TRBD2. This CDR3 has 14 residues. V shed 8 bases and J 4 bases; nucleotides not matched to a gene: 8. CDR1 is SGHAT and CDR2 is FQNNGV in the germline V gene. CDR3 loop: CASSGTNLYNEQFF. CDR3 in DNA: TGTGCCAGCTCCGGGACTAACCTTTACAATGAGCAGTTCTTC.

The chain is built from TRBV11-3 and TRBJ2-2; TRBD1 agrees at 10 bases. Germline CDR1 is SGHNT and CDR2 is YENEEA. The V gene end was trimmed by 5 bases and the J gene end by 17 bases; junction bases not matched to a gene: 11. The CDR3 sequence is 13 residues long. In DNA form, the CDR3 reads TGTGCCAGCAGCCCTACCGGGACAGGGGCCCTTTTTTTT. This codes for CASSPTGTGALFF.

Concerning this clone itself: The same CDR3 can be traced to other DNA sequences in this sample. This chain joins TRBV5-1 and TRBJ1-4; D might be TRBD1 (6 bases). The CDR3 consists of 16 residues. The V gene lost 3 bases and the J gene lost 0 bases, with 12 bases spanning the gap. CDR1 and CDR2 from the germline V gene are SGHRS and YFSETQ. The CDR3 reads CASSYGGAATNEKLFF. CDR3 DNA sequence: TGCGCCAGCAGCTACGGGGGGGCTGCAACTAATGAAAAACTGTTTTTT.

The genes are TRBV21-1 and TRBJ2-1; the table's D call, TRBD2, has no DNA check behind it. TRBV21-1 is annotated as a pseudogene. CDR3 length: 18 amino acids. The DNA of the CDR3 is TGTGCCACCAAGCAAAGTTGGCGGGACTCTAGCTCCTACAATGAGCAGTTCTTC. This encodes CATKQSWRDSSSYNEQFF.

V gene TRBV7-2 combines with J gene TRBJ2-1; a weak D match, TRBD1 (6 bases). V lost 1 base and J 10 bases, leaving 20 bases between the germline ends. The CDR3 runs 16 residues. Germline lookup yields CDR1 SGHTA and CDR2 FQGNSA. The CDR3 DNA reads as TGTGCCAGCAGCTTAGTCGCCGGGAACCAGGGGCGAGAGCAGTTCTTC. Translated: CASSLVAGNQGREQFF.

This clone was observed a handful of times. The chain is built from TRBV11-2 and TRBJ1-1; 8 bases align to TRBD1. The CDR3 contains 14 residues. V lost 5 bases to trimming and J lost 6 bases; unmatched junction nucleotides: 8. Germline assignment: CDR1 SGHAT and CDR2 FQNNGV. CDR3 loop: CASSLQGAKAEAFF. The CDR3 coding sequence is TGTGCCAGCAGCCTTCAGGGGGCGAAGGCTGAAGCTTTCTTT. Full variable domain (missing parts from reference TRBV11-2 and TRBJ1-1): EAGVAQSPRYKIIEKRQSVAFWCNPISGHATLYWYQQILGQGPKLLIQFQNNGVVDDSQLPKDRFSAERLKGVDSTLKIQPAKLEDSAVYLCASSLQGAKAEAFFGQGTRLTVV.

V usage is TRBV18 and J usage is TRBJ2-7, with 9 nucleotides matching TRBD1. V was pared by 4 bases and J by 5 bases, with 15 bases of the junction left unmatched. This CDR3 is built from 17 residues. Germline V gene sequence: CDR1 KGHSH, CDR2 LQKENI. CDR3 in amino acids: CASSLTSPGQGIHEQYF. The CDR3 DNA sequence: TGTGCCAGCTCACTGACCAGTCCGGGACAGGGAATCCACGAGCAGTACTTC.

The V call is TRBV30, the J call TRBJ1-5; D ambiguous. The CDR3 extends over 13 amino acids. The ends were cut back, 2 bases at V and 4 bases at J, with 9 bases in the middle. From germline, CDR1 is GTSNPN and CDR2 SVGIG (reference sequence). The CDR3 DNA reads TGTGCCTGGAGTTCGGCAGAGAATCAGCCCCAGCATTTT. Translated, it gives CAWSSAENQPQHF.

In this sample, this clone turned up once. This chain links TRBV5-4 with TRBJ2-1; TRBD2 matches 10 bases. The CDR3 consists of 15 residues. V gave up 4 bases and J gave up 4 bases; unmatched junction bases: 5. Per the germline V gene, CDR1 is SGHNT and CDR2 is YYREEE (reference sequence). The CDR3 sequence is CASSPGLAPYNEQFF. The CDR3 DNA follows: TGTGCCAGCAGCCCGGGACTAGCGCCTTACAATGAGCAGTTCTTC.